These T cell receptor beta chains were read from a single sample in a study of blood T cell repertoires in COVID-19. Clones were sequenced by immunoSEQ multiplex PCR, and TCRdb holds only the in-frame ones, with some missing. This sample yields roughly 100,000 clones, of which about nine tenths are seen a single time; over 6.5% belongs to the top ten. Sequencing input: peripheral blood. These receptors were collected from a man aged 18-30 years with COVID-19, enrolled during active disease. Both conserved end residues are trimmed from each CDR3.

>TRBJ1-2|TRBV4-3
ASSQDPFGGSCT
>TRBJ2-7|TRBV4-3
ASSQGLAGGYEQY
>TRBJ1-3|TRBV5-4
ASSSLTDSGNTIY
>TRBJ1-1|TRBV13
ASSLTQGTEAF
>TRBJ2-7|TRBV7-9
ASSRVIGGLSEQY
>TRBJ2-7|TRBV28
ASSFGPGHPTAEQY
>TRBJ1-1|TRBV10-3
AISTGHTEAF
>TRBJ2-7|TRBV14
ASSSLGQGFDEQY
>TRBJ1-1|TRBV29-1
SARGSMNTEAF
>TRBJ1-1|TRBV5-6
ASSLGQVTEAF
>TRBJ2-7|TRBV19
ASSRLAGGTYEQY
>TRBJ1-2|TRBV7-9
ASSPTREFYGYT
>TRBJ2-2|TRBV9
ASSVARAAGNTGELF
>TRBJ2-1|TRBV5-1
ASSLRNEQF
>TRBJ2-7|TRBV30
AWSALSEGDEQY
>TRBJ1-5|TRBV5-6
ASSLSGIRIQPQH
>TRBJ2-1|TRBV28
ASSPPGFGVEQF
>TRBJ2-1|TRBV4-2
ASSQDQVAVYNEQF
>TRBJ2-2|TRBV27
ASRGRVYGAGELF
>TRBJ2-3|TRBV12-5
ASGLVGASGSTDTQY
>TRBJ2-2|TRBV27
ASSSPGGGIIGELF
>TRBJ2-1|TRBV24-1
ATSDATGTGLWDEF
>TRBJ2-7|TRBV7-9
ASSSLTSGRAYEQY
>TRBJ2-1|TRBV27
ASGDGAYNEQF
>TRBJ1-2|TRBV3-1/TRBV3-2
ASTQTGRNYGYT
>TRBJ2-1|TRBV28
ASSPPGTGGNEQF
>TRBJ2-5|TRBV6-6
ASSRSSGTGETQY
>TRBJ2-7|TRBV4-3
ASSQVIGQGNHEQY